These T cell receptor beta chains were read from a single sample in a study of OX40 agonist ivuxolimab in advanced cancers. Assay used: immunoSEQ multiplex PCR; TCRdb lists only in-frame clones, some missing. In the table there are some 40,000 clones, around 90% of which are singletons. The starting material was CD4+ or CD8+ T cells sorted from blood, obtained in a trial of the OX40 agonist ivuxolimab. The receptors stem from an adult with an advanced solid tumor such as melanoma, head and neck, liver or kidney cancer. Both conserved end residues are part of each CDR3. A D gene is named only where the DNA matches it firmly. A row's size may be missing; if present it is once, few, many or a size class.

CDR3aa: CASSQVLAETYEQYF
CDR3nt: TGCGCCAGCAGCCAAGTACTAGCGGAGACCTACGAGCAGTACTTC
v_gene: TRBV4-1
abundance: NA
d_gene: TRBD2
j_gene: TRBJ2-7

CDR3aa: CASTEGGRELFF
CDR3nt: TGTGCCAGCACCGAGGGGGGCAGGGAGCTGTTTTTT
v_gene: TRBV27
abundance: NA
d_gene: NA
j_gene: TRBJ2-2

CDR3aa: CASSSAGDWGGKLFF
CDR3nt: TGTGCCAGCAGTTCCGCGGGGGATTGGGGCGGAAAACTGTTTTTT
v_gene: TRBV6-5
abundance: once
d_gene: NA
j_gene: TRBJ1-4

CDR3aa: CASSLADSYYEQYF
CDR3nt: TGTGCCAGCAGCTTAGCTGACAGTTACTACGAGCAGTACTTC
v_gene: TRBV7-9
abundance: NA
d_gene: NA
j_gene: TRBJ2-7

CDR3aa: CASSALGGRSSYNEQFF
CDR3nt: TGTGCCAGCAGCGCCCTAGGGGGGCGAAGCTCCTACAATGAGCAGTTCTTC
v_gene: TRBV9
abundance: NA
d_gene: NA
j_gene: TRBJ2-1

CDR3aa: CASSLGAGDEQYF
CDR3nt: TGTGCCAGCAGCTTAGGTGCAGGCGACGAGCAGTACTTC
v_gene: TRBV7-9
abundance: once
d_gene: NA
j_gene: TRBJ2-7

CDR3aa: CASMAGLATNEQFF
CDR3nt: TGTGCCAGTATGGCTGGACTAGCTACCAATGAGCAGTTCTTC
v_gene: TRBV19
abundance: NA
d_gene: TRBD2
j_gene: TRBJ2-1

CDR3aa: CASSESLDLAGGPVEQYF
CDR3nt: TGCGCCAGCAGTGAGTCATTGGATCTAGCGGGAGGGCCGGTCGAGCAGTACTTC
v_gene: TRBV10-1
abundance: NA
d_gene: TRBD2
j_gene: TRBJ2-7

CDR3aa: CASSYGVGNQPQHF
CDR3nt: TGTGCCAGCAGTTACGGGGTGGGCAATCAGCCCCAGCATTTT
v_gene: TRBV6-5
abundance: NA
d_gene: NA
j_gene: TRBJ1-5

CDR3aa: CASSETSGDPQQFF
CDR3nt: TGTGCCAGCAGCGAGACTAGCGGGGACCCCCAGCAGTTCTTC
v_gene: TRBV9
abundance: NA
d_gene: TRBD2
j_gene: TRBJ2-1

CDR3aa: CASSGGTGVTEAFF
CDR3nt: TGTGCCAGTAGTGGCGGGACAGGGGTCACTGAAGCTTTCTTT
v_gene: TRBV19
abundance: NA
d_gene: TRBD1
j_gene: TRBJ1-1

CDR3aa: CASSQGNEQFF
CDR3nt: TGTGCCAGCAGCCAAGGGAATGAGCAGTTCTTC
v_gene: TRBV14
abundance: NA
d_gene: NA
j_gene: TRBJ2-1

CDR3aa: CASSPTAAGTDTQYF
CDR3nt: TGTGCCAGCAGCCCGACAGCTGCTGGCACAGATACGCAGTATTTT
v_gene: TRBV27
abundance: NA
d_gene: NA
j_gene: TRBJ2-3

CDR3aa: CARSWGGAYSNQPQHF
CDR3nt: TGTGCCCGCAGCTGGGGGGGGGCGTATAGCAATCAGCCCCAGCATTTT
v_gene: TRBV5-6
abundance: NA
d_gene: NA
j_gene: TRBJ1-5

CDR3aa: CASSPSTRATSGARNEQFF
CDR3nt: TGCGCCAGCAGCCCCTCCACCCGGGCAACTAGCGGGGCAAGGAATGAGCAGTTCTTC
v_gene: TRBV4-1
abundance: NA
d_gene: TRBD2
j_gene: TRBJ2-1

CDR3aa: CASSLGTSDYNEQFF
CDR3nt: TGTGCCAGTAGTCTTGGGACTAGCGACTACAATGAGCAGTTCTTC
v_gene: TRBV19
abundance: NA
d_gene: TRBD2
j_gene: TRBJ2-1

CDR3aa: CASSQKMSLNTEAFF
CDR3nt: TGTGCCAGCAGCCAAAAAATGAGTCTGAACACTGAAGCTTTCTTT
v_gene: TRBV5-5
abundance: NA
d_gene: NA
j_gene: TRBJ1-1

CDR3aa: CASSVGAGANVLTF
CDR3nt: TGTGCCAGCAGCGTGGGGGCTGGGGCCAACGTCCTGACTTTC
v_gene: TRBV9
abundance: NA
d_gene: NA
j_gene: TRBJ2-6

CDR3aa: CASSQGDRGLNEQFF
CDR3nt: TGTGCCAGTAGTCAGGGGGACAGGGGCTTGAATGAGCAGTTCTTC
v_gene: TRBV19
abundance: once
d_gene: TRBD1
j_gene: TRBJ2-1

CDR3aa: CASSYEGNYEQYF
CDR3nt: TGTGCCAGCAGTTATGAGGGGAACTACGAGCAGTACTTC
v_gene: TRBV6-5
abundance: NA
d_gene: NA
j_gene: TRBJ2-7

CDR3aa: CASSFNSGVTTMQYF
CDR3nt: TGTGCCAGCAGCTTTAATAGTGGGGTGACAACGATGCAGTATTTT
v_gene: TRBV7-6
abundance: NA
d_gene: NA
j_gene: TRBJ2-3

CDR3aa: CASSLVRGGGYEKLFF
CDR3nt: TGTGCCAGCAGCTTAGTACGCGGGGGTGGTTATGAAAAACTGTTTTTT
v_gene: TRBV7-8
abundance: once
d_gene: NA
j_gene: TRBJ1-4

CDR3aa: CASSLGAQGGTEAFF
CDR3nt: TGTGCCAGCAGCTTAGGGGCCCAGGGGGGCACTGAAGCTTTCTTT
v_gene: TRBV7-6
abundance: NA
d_gene: TRBD1
j_gene: TRBJ1-1

CDR3aa: CASSLRGAGAVNNEQFF
CDR3nt: TGTGCCAGCAGCTTACGAGGGGCGGGAGCGGTAAACAATGAGCAGTTCTTC
v_gene: TRBV13
abundance: NA
d_gene: TRBD2
j_gene: TRBJ2-1

CDR3aa: CASSVTGGMQETQYF
CDR3nt: TGTGCCAGTAGTGTGACAGGGGGAATGCAAGAGACCCAGTACTTC
v_gene: TRBV19
abundance: NA
d_gene: TRBD1
j_gene: TRBJ2-5

CDR3aa: CAWSVGNQPQHF
CDR3nt: TGTGCCTGGAGTGTAGGGAATCAGCCCCAGCATTTT
v_gene: TRBV30
abundance: NA
d_gene: NA
j_gene: TRBJ1-5

CDR3aa: CATKPGPDFNEQFF
CDR3nt: TGTGCCACCAAGCCGGGACCTGACTTCAATGAGCAGTTCTTC
v_gene: TRBV28
abundance: NA
d_gene: NA
j_gene: TRBJ2-1

CDR3aa: CASSYSGTGNEQFF
CDR3nt: TGTGCCAGCAGTTACTCGGGAACAGGTAATGAGCAGTTCTTC
v_gene: TRBV6-5
abundance: NA
d_gene: NA
j_gene: TRBJ2-1

CDR3aa: CASSESLVGRF
CDR3nt: TGTGCCAGCAGTGAGTCCTTGGTGGGGCGGTTC
v_gene: TRBV2
abundance: NA
d_gene: NA
j_gene: TRBJ2-7

CDR3aa: CASSLAGGFYEQYF
CDR3nt: TGTGCCAGCAGCTTGGCGGGGGGTTTCTACGAGCAGTACTTC
v_gene: TRBV5-6
abundance: NA
d_gene: TRBD2
j_gene: TRBJ2-7

CDR3aa: CAISESGGGDQPQHF
CDR3nt: TGTGCCATCAGTGAGTCTGGGGGCGGGGATCAGCCCCAGCATTTT
v_gene: TRBV10-3
abundance: NA
d_gene: NA
j_gene: TRBJ1-5

CDR3aa: CASSTGQTTSSIAEQYF
CDR3nt: TGTGCCAGTAGTACGGGACAGACGACTAGCTCAATAGCCGAGCAGTACTTC
v_gene: TRBV19
abundance: NA
d_gene: NA
j_gene: TRBJ2-7

CDR3aa: CASSDRGPVQPQHF
CDR3nt: TGTGCCAGCAGCGACAGGGGGCCAGTTCAGCCCCAGCATTTT
v_gene: TRBV6-5
abundance: NA
d_gene: TRBD1
j_gene: TRBJ1-5

CDR3aa: CSVAGVGANVLTF
CDR3nt: TGCAGCGTTGCCGGGGTTGGGGCCAACGTCCTGACTTTC
v_gene: TRBV29-1
abundance: NA
d_gene: NA
j_gene: TRBJ2-6

CDR3aa: CASSSDYGYTF
CDR3nt: TGTGCCAGCAGTTCTGACTATGGCTACACCTTC
v_gene: TRBV28
abundance: NA
d_gene: NA
j_gene: TRBJ1-2

CDR3aa: CSVEAGQGIYEQYF
CDR3nt: TGCAGCGTTGAGGCGGGACAGGGAATCTACGAGCAGTACTTC
v_gene: TRBV29-1
abundance: NA
d_gene: TRBD1
j_gene: TRBJ2-7

CDR3aa: CASSLAGDYNEQFF
CDR3nt: TGTGCCAGCAGCCTAGCGGGAGACTACAATGAGCAGTTCTTC
v_gene: TRBV5-4
abundance: NA
d_gene: TRBD2
j_gene: TRBJ2-1

CDR3aa: CASSDGDRLAKNIQYF
CDR3nt: TGTGCCAGCAGTGACGGAGACAGGCTAGCCAAAAACATTCAGTACTTC
v_gene: TRBV6-4
abundance: NA
d_gene: NA
j_gene: TRBJ2-4

CDR3aa: CASSYRDGYEQYF
CDR3nt: TGTGCCAGCAGCTACAGGGATGGGTACGAGCAGTACTTC
v_gene: TRBV27
abundance: NA
d_gene: NA
j_gene: TRBJ2-7

CDR3aa: CASSLRHGYEQYF
CDR3nt: TGTGCCAGCAGTTTACGGCACGGCTACGAGCAGTACTTC
v_gene: TRBV27
abundance: NA
d_gene: NA
j_gene: TRBJ2-7

CDR3aa: CASSPGSAGTEAFF
CDR3nt: TGTGCCAGCTCACCCGGTTCTGCTGGCACTGAAGCTTTCTTT
v_gene: TRBV18
abundance: NA
d_gene: NA
j_gene: TRBJ1-1